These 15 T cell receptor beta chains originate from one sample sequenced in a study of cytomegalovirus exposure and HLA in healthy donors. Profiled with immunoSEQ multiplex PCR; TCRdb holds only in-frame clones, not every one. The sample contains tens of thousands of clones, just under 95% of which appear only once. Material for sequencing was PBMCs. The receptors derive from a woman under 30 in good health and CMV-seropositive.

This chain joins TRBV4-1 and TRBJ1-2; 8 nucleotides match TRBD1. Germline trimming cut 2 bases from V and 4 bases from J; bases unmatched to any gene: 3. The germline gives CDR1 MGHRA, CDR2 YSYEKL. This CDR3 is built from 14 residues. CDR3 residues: CASSQTGTGYGYTF. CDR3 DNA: TGCGCCAGCAGCCAAACCGGGACAGGCTATGGCTACACCTTC.

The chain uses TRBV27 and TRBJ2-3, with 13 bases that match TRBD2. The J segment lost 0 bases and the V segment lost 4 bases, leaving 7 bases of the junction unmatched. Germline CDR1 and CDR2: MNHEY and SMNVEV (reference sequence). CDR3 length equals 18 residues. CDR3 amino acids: CASSSTSGGWRSTDTQYF. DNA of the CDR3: TGTGCCAGCAGTTCGACTAGCGGGGGGTGGAGGAGCACAGATACGCAGTATTTT.

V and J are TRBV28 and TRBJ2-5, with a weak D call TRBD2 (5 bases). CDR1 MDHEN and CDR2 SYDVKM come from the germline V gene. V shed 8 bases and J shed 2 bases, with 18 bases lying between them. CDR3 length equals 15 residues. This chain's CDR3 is CASAHPSLLQETQYF. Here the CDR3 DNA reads TGTGCCAGCGCCCACCCTAGCCTGTTACAAGAGACCCAGTACTTC.

Here the CDR3 DNA reads TGTGCCAGTAGTCCCGACAGGCGCACTGAAGCTTTCTTT. This encodes CASSPDRRTEAFF. The rearrangement joins TRBV19 to TRBJ1-1; possibly TRBD1 for D (6 bases). Germline assignment: CDR1 LNHDA and CDR2 SQIVND (reference sequence). Trimming took off 5 bases at V and 4 bases at J, with 11 bases between the two ends. The CDR3 extends over 13 amino acids.

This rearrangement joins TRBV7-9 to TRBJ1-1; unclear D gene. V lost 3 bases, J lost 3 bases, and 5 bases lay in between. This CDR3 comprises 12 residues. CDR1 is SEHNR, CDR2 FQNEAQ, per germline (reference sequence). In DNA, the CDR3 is TGTGCCAGCAGCTTCCAGGACACTGAAGCTTTCTTT. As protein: CASSFQDTEAFF. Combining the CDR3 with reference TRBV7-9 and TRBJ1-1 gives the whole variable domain DTGVSQNPRHKITKRGQNVTFRCDPISEHNRLYWYRQTLGQGPEFLTYFQNEAQLEKSRLLSDRFSAERPKGSFSTLEIQRTEQGDSAMYLCASSFQDTEAFFGQGTRLTVV.

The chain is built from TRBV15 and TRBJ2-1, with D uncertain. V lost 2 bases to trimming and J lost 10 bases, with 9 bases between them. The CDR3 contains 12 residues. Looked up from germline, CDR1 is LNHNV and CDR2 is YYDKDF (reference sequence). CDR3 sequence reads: CATSRQDMEQFF. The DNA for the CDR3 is TGTGCCACCAGCAGACAAGACATGGAGCAGTTCTTC. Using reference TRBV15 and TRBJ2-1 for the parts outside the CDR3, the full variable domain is DAMVIQNPRYQVTQFGKPVTLSCSQTLNHNVMYWYQQKSSQAPKLLFHYYDKDFNNEADTPDNFQSRRPNTSFCFLDIRSPGLGDTAMYLCATSRQDMEQFFGPGTRLTVL.

The DNA of the CDR3 is TGTGCCAGCAGCCAAGAAGCGGGAGAGGGTTCACCCCTCCACTTT. Its translation: CASSQEAGEGSPLHF. The gene calls are TRBV14 and TRBJ1-6, with no clear D. V was cut by 0 bases and J by 9 bases, with 12 bases left in between. The CDR3 totals 15 residues. Germline V CDR1 and CDR2: SGHDN, FVKESK.

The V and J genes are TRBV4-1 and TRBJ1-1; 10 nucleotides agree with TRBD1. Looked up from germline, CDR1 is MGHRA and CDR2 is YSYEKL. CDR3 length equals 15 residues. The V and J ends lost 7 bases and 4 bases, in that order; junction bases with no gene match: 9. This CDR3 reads CASIPGQGEGTEAFF. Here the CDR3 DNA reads TGCGCCAGCATCCCTGGACAGGGGGAGGGCACTGAAGCTTTCTTT.

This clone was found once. Here the CDR3 reads CASSHLISGRTYEQYF. The CDR3 coding sequence is TGTGCCAGCAGCCACTTAATTAGCGGGAGGACCTACGAGCAGTACTTC. This chain joins TRBV4-2 and TRBJ2-7, with 10 bases aligning to TRBD2. CDR3 size: 16 residues. V was pared by 3 bases and J by 2 bases, with 7 bases of the junction left unmatched. Germline V gene data show CDR1 as LGHNA and CDR2 as YNFKEQ.

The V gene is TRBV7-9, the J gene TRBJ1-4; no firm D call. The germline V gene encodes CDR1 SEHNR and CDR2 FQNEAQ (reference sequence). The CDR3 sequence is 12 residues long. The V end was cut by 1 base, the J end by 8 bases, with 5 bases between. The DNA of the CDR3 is TGTGCCAGCAGCTTAGTAGCCGAAAAACTGTTTTTT. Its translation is CASSLVAEKLFF.

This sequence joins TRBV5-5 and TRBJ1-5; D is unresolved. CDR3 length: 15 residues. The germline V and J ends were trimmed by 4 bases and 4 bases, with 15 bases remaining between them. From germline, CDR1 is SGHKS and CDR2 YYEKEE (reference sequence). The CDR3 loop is CASSNFKGGNQPQHF. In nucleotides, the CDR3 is TGTGCCAGCAGCAACTTTAAGGGCGGGAATCAGCCCCAGCATTTT.

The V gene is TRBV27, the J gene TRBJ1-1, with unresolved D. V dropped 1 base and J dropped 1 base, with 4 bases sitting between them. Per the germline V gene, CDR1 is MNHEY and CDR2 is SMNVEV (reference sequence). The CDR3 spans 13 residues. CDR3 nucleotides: TGTGCCAGCAGTTTATGGGCGAACACTGAAGCTTTCTTT. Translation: CASSLWANTEAFF.

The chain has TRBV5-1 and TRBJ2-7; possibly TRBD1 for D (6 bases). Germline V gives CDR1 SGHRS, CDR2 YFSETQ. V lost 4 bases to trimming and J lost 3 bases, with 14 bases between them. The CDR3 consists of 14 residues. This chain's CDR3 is CASSAEQGFYEQYF. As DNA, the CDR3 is TGCGCCAGCAGCGCCGAACAGGGTTTCTACGAGCAGTACTTC.

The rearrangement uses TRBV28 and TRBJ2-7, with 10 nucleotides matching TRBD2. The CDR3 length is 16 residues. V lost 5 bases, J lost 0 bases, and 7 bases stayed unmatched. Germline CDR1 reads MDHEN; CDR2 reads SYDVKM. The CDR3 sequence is CASSDRLAGVSYEQYF. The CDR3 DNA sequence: TGTGCCAGCAGTGATCGACTAGCGGGTGTCTCCTACGAGCAGTACTTC.

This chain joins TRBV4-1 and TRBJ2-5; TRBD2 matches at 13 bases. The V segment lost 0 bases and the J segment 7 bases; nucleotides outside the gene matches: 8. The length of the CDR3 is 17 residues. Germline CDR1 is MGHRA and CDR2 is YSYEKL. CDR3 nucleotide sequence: TGCGCCAGCAGCCAAGAGCTAACTAGCGGGGGGGTACGGACCCAGTACTTC. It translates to CASSQELTSGGVRTQYF.